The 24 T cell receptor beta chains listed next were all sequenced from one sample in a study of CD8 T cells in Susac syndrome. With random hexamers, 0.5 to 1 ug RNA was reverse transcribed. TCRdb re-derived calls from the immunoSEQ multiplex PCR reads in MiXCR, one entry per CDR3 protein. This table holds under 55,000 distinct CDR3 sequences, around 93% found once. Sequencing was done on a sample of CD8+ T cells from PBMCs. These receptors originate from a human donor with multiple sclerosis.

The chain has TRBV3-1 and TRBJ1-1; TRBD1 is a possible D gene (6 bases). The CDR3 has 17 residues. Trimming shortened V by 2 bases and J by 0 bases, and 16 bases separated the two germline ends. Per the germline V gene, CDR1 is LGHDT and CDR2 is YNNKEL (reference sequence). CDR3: CASSQPLATGMNTEAFF. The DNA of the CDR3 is TGTGCCAGCAGCCAACCTTTAGCGACAGGAATGAACACTGAAGCTTTCTTT.

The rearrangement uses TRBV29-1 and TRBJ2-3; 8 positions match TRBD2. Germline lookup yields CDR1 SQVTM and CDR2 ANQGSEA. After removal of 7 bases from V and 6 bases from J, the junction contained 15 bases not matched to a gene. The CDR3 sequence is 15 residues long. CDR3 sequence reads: CSGASGLEAPDTQYF. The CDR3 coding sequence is TGCAGCGGGGCCTCGGGACTAGAGGCCCCGGATACGCAGTATTTT.

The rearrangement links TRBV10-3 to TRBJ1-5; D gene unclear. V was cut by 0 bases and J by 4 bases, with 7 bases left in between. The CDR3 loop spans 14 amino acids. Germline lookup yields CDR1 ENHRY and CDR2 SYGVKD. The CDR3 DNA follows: TGTGCCATCAGTGAGTCGACAACGAATCAGCCCCAGCATTTT. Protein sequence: CAISESTTNQPQHF.

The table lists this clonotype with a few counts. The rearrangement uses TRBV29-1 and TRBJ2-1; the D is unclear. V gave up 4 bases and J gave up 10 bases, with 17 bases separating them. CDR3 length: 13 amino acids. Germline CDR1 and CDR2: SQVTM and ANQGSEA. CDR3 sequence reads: CSVGVLSPEEQFF. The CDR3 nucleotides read TGCAGCGTTGGGGTCCTATCACCAGAGGAGCAGTTCTTC.

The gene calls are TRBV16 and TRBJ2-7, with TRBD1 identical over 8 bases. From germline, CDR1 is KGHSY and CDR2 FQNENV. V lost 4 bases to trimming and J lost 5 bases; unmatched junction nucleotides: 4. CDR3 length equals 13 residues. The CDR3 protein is CASSLGQGNEQYF. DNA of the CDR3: TGTGCCAGCAGCCTAGGACAGGGCAACGAGCAGTACTTC.

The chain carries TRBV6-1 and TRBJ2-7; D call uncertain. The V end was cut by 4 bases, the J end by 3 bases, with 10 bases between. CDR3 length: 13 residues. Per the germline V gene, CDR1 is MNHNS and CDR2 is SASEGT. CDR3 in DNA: TGTGCCAGCAGTGCCCTTGGGGTCTACGAGCAGTACTTC. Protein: CASSALGVYEQYF.

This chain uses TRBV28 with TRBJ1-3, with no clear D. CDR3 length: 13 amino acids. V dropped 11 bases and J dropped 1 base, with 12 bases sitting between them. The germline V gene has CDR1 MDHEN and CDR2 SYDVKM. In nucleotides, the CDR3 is TGTGCCTCCGCCTTGCAGTCTGGAAACACCATATATTTT. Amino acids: CASALQSGNTIYF.

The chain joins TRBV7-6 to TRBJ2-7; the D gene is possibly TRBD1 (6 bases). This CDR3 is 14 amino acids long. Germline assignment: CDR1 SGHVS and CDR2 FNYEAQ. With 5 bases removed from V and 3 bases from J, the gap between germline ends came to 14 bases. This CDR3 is CASSPDRTRYEQYF. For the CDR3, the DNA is TGTGCCAGCAGCCCTGACAGGACCCGCTACGAGCAGTACTTC.

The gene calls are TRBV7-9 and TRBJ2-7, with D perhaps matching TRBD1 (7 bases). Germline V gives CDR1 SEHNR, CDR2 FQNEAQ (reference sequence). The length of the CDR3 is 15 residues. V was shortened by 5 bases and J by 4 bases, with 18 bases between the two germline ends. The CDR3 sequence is CASSPRAGGGYEQYF. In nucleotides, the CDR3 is TGTGCCAGCAGCCCACGCGCAGGGGGAGGTTACGAGCAGTACTTC.

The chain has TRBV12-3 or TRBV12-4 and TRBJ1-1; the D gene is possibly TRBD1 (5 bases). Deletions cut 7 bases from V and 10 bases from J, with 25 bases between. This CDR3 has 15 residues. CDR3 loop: CASKTRDGSVIGAFF. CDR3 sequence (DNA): TGTGCCAGCAAGACCCGGGACGGGTCTGTTATCGGAGCTTTCTTT.

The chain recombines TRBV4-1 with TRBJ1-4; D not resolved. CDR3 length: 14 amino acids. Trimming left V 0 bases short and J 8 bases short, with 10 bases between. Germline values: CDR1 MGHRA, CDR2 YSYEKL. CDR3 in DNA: TGCGCCAGCAGCCAAGATCGAGGTGGGGAAAAACTGTTTTTT. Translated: CASSQDRGGEKLFF.

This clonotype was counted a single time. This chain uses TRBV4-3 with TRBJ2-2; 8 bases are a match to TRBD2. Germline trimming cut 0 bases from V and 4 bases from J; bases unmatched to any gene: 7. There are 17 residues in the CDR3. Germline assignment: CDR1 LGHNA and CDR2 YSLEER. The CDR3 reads CASSQDKLAVSTGELFF. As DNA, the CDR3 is TGCGCCAGCAGCCAAGATAAACTAGCGGTTTCCACCGGGGAGCTGTTTTTT.

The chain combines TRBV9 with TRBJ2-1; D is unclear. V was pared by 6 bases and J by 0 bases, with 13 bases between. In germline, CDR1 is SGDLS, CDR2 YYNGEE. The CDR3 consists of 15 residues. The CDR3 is CASNPTDSSYNEQFF. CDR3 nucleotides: TGTGCCAGCAACCCGACCGATAGCTCCTACAATGAGCAGTTCTTC.

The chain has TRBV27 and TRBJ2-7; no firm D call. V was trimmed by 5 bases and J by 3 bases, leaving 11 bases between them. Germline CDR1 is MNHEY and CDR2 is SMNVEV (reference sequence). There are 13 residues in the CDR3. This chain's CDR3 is CASSLDPDYEQYF. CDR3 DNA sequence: TGTGCCAGCAGTCTGGACCCCGACTACGAGCAGTACTTC.

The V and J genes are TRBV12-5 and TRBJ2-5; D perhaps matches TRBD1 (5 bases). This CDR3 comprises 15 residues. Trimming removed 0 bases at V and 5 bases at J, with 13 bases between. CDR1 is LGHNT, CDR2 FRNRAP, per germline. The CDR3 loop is CASGLVQGAGETQYF. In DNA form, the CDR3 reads TGTGCTAGTGGTTTGGTACAAGGGGCAGGGGAGACCCAGTACTTC. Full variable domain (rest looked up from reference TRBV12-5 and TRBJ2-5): DARVTQTPRHKVTEMGQEVTMRCQPILGHNTVFWYRQTMMQGLELLAYFRNRAPLDDSGMPKDRFSAEMPDATLATLKIQPSEPRDSAVYFCASGLVQGAGETQYFGPGTRLLVL.

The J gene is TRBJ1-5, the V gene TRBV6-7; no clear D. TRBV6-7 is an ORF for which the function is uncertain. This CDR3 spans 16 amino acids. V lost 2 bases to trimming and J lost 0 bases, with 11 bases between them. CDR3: CASSYPGIDSNQPQHF. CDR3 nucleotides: TGTGCCAGCAGTTACCCAGGAATAGATAGCAATCAGCCCCAGCATTTT.

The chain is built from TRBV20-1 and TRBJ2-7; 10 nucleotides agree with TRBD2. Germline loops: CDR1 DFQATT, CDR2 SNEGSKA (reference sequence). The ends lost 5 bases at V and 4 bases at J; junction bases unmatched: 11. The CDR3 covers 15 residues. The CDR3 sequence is CSAGDGAGGPYEQYF. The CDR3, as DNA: TGCAGTGCTGGGGATGGAGCGGGGGGGCCATACGAGCAGTACTTC.

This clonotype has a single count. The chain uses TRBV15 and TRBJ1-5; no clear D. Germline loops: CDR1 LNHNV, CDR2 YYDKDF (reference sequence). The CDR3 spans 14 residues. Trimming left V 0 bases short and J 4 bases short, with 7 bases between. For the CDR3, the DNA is TGTGCCACCAGCAGAGAGGGGTCGAATCAGCCCCAGCATTTT. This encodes CATSREGSNQPQHF.

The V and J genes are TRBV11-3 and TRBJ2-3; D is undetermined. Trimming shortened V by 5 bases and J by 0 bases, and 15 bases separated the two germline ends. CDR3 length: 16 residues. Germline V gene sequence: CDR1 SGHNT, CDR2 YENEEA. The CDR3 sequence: CASSPDGISSTDTQYF. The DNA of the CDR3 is TGTGCCAGCAGCCCTGACGGCATCAGTAGCACAGATACGCAGTATTTT.

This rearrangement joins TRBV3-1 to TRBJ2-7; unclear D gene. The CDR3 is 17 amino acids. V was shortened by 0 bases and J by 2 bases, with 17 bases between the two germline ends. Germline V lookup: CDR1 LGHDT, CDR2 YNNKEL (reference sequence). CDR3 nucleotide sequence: TGTGCCAGCAGCCAAGATATGGGAATGGCTTTACCCTACGAGCAGTACTTC. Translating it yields CASSQDMGMALPYEQYF.

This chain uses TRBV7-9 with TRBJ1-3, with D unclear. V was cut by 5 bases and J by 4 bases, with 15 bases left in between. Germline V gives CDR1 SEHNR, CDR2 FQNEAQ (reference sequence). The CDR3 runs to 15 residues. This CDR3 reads CASSLWETRGNTIYF. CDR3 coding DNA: TGTGCCAGCAGCCTATGGGAGACGAGAGGAAACACCATATATTTT.

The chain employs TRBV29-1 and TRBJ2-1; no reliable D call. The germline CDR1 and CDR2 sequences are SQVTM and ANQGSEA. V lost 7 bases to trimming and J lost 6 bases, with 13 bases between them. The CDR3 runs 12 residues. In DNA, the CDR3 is TGCAGCGCCCAACGGCTAAGCAATGAGCAGTTCTTC. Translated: CSAQRLSNEQFF.

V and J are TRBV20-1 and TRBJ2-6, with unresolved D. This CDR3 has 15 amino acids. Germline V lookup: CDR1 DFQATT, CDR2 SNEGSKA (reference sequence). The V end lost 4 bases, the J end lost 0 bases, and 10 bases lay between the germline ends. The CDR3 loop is CSAKDGFSGANVLTF. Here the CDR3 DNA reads TGCAGTGCTAAGGACGGGTTCTCTGGGGCCAACGTCCTGACTTTC.

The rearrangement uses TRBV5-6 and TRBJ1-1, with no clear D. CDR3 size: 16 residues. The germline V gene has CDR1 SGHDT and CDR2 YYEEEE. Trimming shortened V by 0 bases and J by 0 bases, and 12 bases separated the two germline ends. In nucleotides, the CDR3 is TGTGCCAGCAGCTTGGGGGGAGAGAACATGAACACTGAAGCTTTCTTT. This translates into CASSLGGENMNTEAFF.